This T cell receptor (beta chain) was documented in a study of OX40 agonist ivuxolimab in advanced cancers. For context, the study as a whole: Ivuxolimab was an agonistic, fully human IgG2 monoclonal antibody directed against OX40 (CD134), a costimulatory receptor. The point of sequencing TCRbeta in the periphery was to test whether ivuxolimab changed TCR sequence diversity and drove clonal T-cell expansion. The paper describes the monotherapy dose-escalation part (N ≈ 49 patients) of the phase I trial of ivuxolimab. Three dose-escalation patients achieved partial responses, one with hepatocellular carcinoma and two with cutaneous melanoma. Patients were allowed to have had prior anti-PD-1, anti-PD-L1 or anti-CTLA-4 therapy, and more than 35% of the dose-escalation patients had been treated with checkpoint inhibitors. Intravenous ivuxolimab was administered to patients every 2 weeks at six dose levels: 0.01, 0.1, 0.3, 1.5, 3 and 10 mg/kg. In the dose-escalation cohort, over 65% of patients were male, and the mean age was approximately 60 years, with a range of roughly 20 to 79. Of the approximately 54 dose-escalation patients, hepatocellular carcinoma was present in some 19, melanoma in some 15, renal cell carcinoma in 9 and head and neck cancer in 9.

Points the paper makes about the study in general: In partial responders in the 0.1-3.0 mg/kg groups, normalized peripheral clonal expansion was found to be among the lowest, especially among CD8+ T cells. Antigen specificity was not determined for the clonally expanded peripheral T cells. After ivuxolimab, CD8+ T cells had more expanded clones than CD4+ T cells on average. At doses of 0.1 to 3.0 mg/kg, clonal expansion of both CD4+ and CD8+ blood T cells was observed from baseline to week 6. Low levels of normalized T-cell clonal expansion were also seen in some patients who did not respond.

The trial excluded patients who had a history of autoimmune disease or were on systemic immunosuppression. In every dose cohort, peripheral blood was drawn for TCR sequencing at baseline, cycle 4 day 1, and cycle 7 day 1. The samples were drawn from a first-in-human, open-label, multicenter phase I dose-escalation trial of ivuxolimab. Adults with locally advanced or metastatic melanoma, renal cell carcinoma, hepatocellular carcinoma or head and neck squamous cell carcinoma were enrolled in the trial. Before TCR sequencing, CD4+ and CD8+ T cells were separately sorted from peripheral blood. Concerning this clone: Its antigen target is currently unknown. The sample holds no much larger clone one base away, and base qualities are not on file.

For sequencing of the TCRbeta CDR3 region, genomic DNA was extracted from the sorted cells. The immunoSEQ Assay was used for sequencing of TCRbeta CDR3 regions. Here the immuneACCESS table is served through TCRdb, limited to in-frame sequences with V and J called. Missing clones are a known gap in these copies; in checked studies unresolved V genes cover under half, and the rest lacks a known reason. The sample includes 20,000 to 25,000 clones, with about 88% observed a single time. Just under 25% of the sample is in the top ten clones. This clonotype originated in an adult with an advanced solid tumor such as melanoma, head and neck, liver or kidney cancer. This specimen consisted of CD4+ or CD8+ T cells sorted from blood, obtained in a trial of the OX40 agonist ivuxolimab.

The DNA reads as follows: TGTGGGACGGGGGGCTCTAGCAATCAGCCCCAGCATTTT. Its coded protein is CGTGGSSNQPQHF. The V gene is TRBV27 and the J gene is TRBJ1-5; a tentative D match to TRBD1 spans 6 bases. The CDR3 contains 13 residues, cysteine and phenylalanine counted. Only the CDR3 DNA stays, 39 bases, in frame from base 1. Via the germline V gene (reference sequence), CDR1 is MNHEY and CDR2 SMNVEV.